The rows below give T cell receptor beta chains drawn from one sample of a study of shared clonotypes between healthy human individuals. This table comes from immunoSEQ multiplex PCR, and its TCRdb copy is limited to in-frame clones, with some not included. The sample shows over 700,000 clones, over 55% of them seen only once. Sequenced input: memory CD4+ T cells sorted from blood. These receptors came from a woman in her 30s in good health. CDR3s include the opening cysteine and the closing phenylalanine or tryptophan. The D gene is left open where the match is weak. Size is stated for part of the rows, as once, few or many counts, or as a class when the clone is expanded.

clone size: few; J gene: TRBJ2-7; V gene: TRBV9; D gene: NA; CDR3 protein: CASSHNRGGDEQYF; CDR3 DNA: TGTGCCAGCAGCCATAACAGGGGCGGGGACGAGCAGTACTTC
clone size: NA; J gene: TRBJ1-3; V gene: TRBV15; D gene: NA; CDR3 protein: CATSKGQGNTIYF; CDR3 DNA: TGTGCCACCAGCAAAGGACAGGGAAACACCATATATTTT
clone size: NA; J gene: TRBJ2-7; V gene: TRBV9; D gene: NA; CDR3 protein: CASSVGPSDEQYF; CDR3 DNA: TGTGCCAGCAGCGTAGGACCGAGTGACGAGCAGTACTTC
clone size: few; J gene: TRBJ1-2; V gene: TRBV28; D gene: NA; CDR3 protein: CASSWGGYGYTF; CDR3 DNA: TGTGCCAGCAGTTGGGGGGGGTATGGCTACACCTTC
clone size: NA; J gene: TRBJ1-5; V gene: TRBV19; D gene: TRBD1; CDR3 protein: CASSWLGQGVQPQHF; CDR3 DNA: TGTGCCAGTAGCTGGTTAGGACAGGGGGTTCAGCCCCAGCATTTT
clone size: NA; J gene: TRBJ2-3; V gene: TRBV6-6; D gene: TRBD2; CDR3 protein: CASSYSMGGPTDTQYF; CDR3 DNA: TGTGCCAGCAGTTACTCGATGGGAGGGCCCACAGATACGCAGTATTTT
clone size: NA; J gene: TRBJ1-1; V gene: TRBV18; D gene: NA; CDR3 protein: CASSLRDKTEAFF; CDR3 DNA: TGTGCCAGCTCACTCCGGGACAAAACTGAAGCTTTCTTT
clone size: NA; J gene: TRBJ2-7; V gene: TRBV11-2; D gene: TRBD2; CDR3 protein: CASSRGAGLDEQYF; CDR3 DNA: TGTGCCAGCAGCCGCGGAGCGGGACTCGACGAGCAGTACTTC
clone size: NA; J gene: TRBJ1-1; V gene: TRBV18; D gene: NA; CDR3 protein: CASSPERVNTEAFF; CDR3 DNA: TGTGCCAGCTCACCGGAGAGGGTGAACACTGAAGCTTTCTTT
clone size: NA; J gene: TRBJ2-2; V gene: TRBV27; D gene: TRBD2; CDR3 protein: CASSSGLTGELFF; CDR3 DNA: TGTGCCAGCAGTTCGGGACTAACCGGGGAGCTGTTTTTT
clone size: NA; J gene: TRBJ1-4; V gene: TRBV10-3; D gene: NA; CDR3 protein: CASGEGATNEKLFF; CDR3 DNA: TGTGCCAGCGGGGAGGGTGCAACTAATGAAAAACTGTTTTTT
clone size: NA; J gene: TRBJ1-4; V gene: TRBV19; D gene: NA; CDR3 protein: CASSFGQGGREKLFF; CDR3 DNA: TGTGCCAGTAGTTTTGGGCAGGGTGGAAGAGAAAAACTGTTTTTT
clone size: NA; J gene: TRBJ2-3; V gene: TRBV9; D gene: NA; CDR3 protein: CASRQNPSTDTQYF; CDR3 DNA: TGTGCCAGCAGACAGAATCCTAGCACAGATACGCAGTATTTT
clone size: many; J gene: TRBJ1-2; V gene: TRBV19; D gene: NA; CDR3 protein: CASSISAGLSGYTF; CDR3 DNA: TGTGCCAGTAGTATATCGGCAGGGCTATCTGGCTACACCTTC
clone size: NA; J gene: TRBJ2-3; V gene: TRBV5-5; D gene: TRBD2; CDR3 protein: CASSFSGRAYSDTQYF; CDR3 DNA: TGTGCCAGCAGCTTTAGCGGGAGGGCCTATTCGGATACGCAGTATTTT
clone size: NA; J gene: TRBJ1-1; V gene: TRBV14; D gene: NA; CDR3 protein: CASSRREGGFAFF; CDR3 DNA: TGTGCCAGCAGCCGTAGGGAGGGCGGGTTCGCTTTCTTT
clone size: NA; J gene: TRBJ2-1; V gene: TRBV6-5; D gene: TRBD1; CDR3 protein: CASTGGTSYNEQFF; CDR3 DNA: TGTGCCAGCACAGGGGGTACCTCCTACAATGAGCAGTTCTTC
clone size: NA; J gene: TRBJ2-3; V gene: TRBV5-1; D gene: TRBD2; CDR3 protein: CASSLEPTSGPDTQYF; CDR3 DNA: TGCGCCAGCAGCTTGGAGCCGACTAGCGGGCCAGATACGCAGTATTTT
clone size: once; J gene: TRBJ1-2; V gene: TRBV13; D gene: NA; CDR3 protein: CASSYRPGIVTF; CDR3 DNA: TGTGCCAGCAGTTATCGCCCAGGGATTGTCACCTTC
clone size: NA; J gene: TRBJ2-3; V gene: TRBV5-4; D gene: NA; CDR3 protein: CASSFPPDTQYF; CDR3 DNA: TGTGCCAGCAGCTTTCCTCCAGATACGCAGTATTTT
clone size: NA; J gene: TRBJ2-3; V gene: TRBV18; D gene: TRBD1; CDR3 protein: CASSLRTGGIVDTQYF; CDR3 DNA: TGTGCCAGCTCTCTTCGGACAGGGGGCATCGTAGATACGCAGTATTTT
clone size: NA; J gene: TRBJ1-5; V gene: TRBV4-1; D gene: TRBD1; CDR3 protein: CASSRTPGQGDSNQPQHF; CDR3 DNA: TGCGCCAGCAGCCGAACTCCGGGACAGGGGGATAGCAATCAGCCCCAGCATTTT
clone size: once; J gene: TRBJ1-2; V gene: TRBV10-2; D gene: NA; CDR3 protein: CASSVGGSGYTF; CDR3 DNA: TGCGCCAGCAGTGTGGGGGGTTCGGGCTACACCTTC
clone size: NA; J gene: TRBJ1-1; V gene: TRBV6-5; D gene: NA; CDR3 protein: CASGKNTEAFF; CDR3 DNA: TGCGCCAGCGGGAAGAACACTGAAGCTTTCTTT
clone size: few; J gene: TRBJ1-2; V gene: TRBV7-9; D gene: TRBD1; CDR3 protein: CASSFTGVGSGYTF; CDR3 DNA: TGTGCCAGCAGTTTCACAGGGGTCGGGTCTGGCTACACCTTC
clone size: NA; J gene: TRBJ1-5; V gene: TRBV6-5; D gene: TRBD1; CDR3 protein: CASRGDRASNQPQHF; CDR3 DNA: TGTGCCAGCAGAGGTGACAGGGCGAGCAATCAGCCCCAGCATTTT
clone size: NA; J gene: TRBJ1-1; V gene: TRBV15; D gene: NA; CDR3 protein: CATSNARGNTEAFF; CDR3 DNA: TGTGCCACCAGCAACGCGAGGGGGAACACTGAAGCTTTCTTT
clone size: once; J gene: TRBJ2-1; V gene: TRBV7-6; D gene: NA; CDR3 protein: CASSLVADSYNEQFF; CDR3 DNA: TGTGCCAGCAGCTTAGTAGCCGATTCCTACAATGAGCAGTTCTTC
clone size: NA; J gene: TRBJ2-1; V gene: TRBV5-1; D gene: NA; CDR3 protein: CASSFGQKGEQFF; CDR3 DNA: TGCGCCAGCAGCTTTGGGCAGAAAGGTGAGCAGTTCTTC
clone size: NA; J gene: TRBJ2-7; V gene: TRBV11-2; D gene: NA; CDR3 protein: CASSLEGGPYEQYF; CDR3 DNA: TGTGCCAGCAGCTTAGAGGGGGGGCCCTACGAGCAGTACTTC
clone size: NA; J gene: TRBJ2-1; V gene: TRBV12-5; D gene: NA; CDR3 protein: CASGQETGEQFF; CDR3 DNA: TGTGCTAGTGGCCAAGAGACTGGGGAGCAGTTCTTC
clone size: NA; J gene: TRBJ2-7; V gene: TRBV20-1; D gene: NA; CDR3 protein: CSALGHYEQYF; CDR3 DNA: TGCAGTGCTCTGGGCCACTACGAGCAGTACTTC
clone size: few; J gene: TRBJ1-1; V gene: TRBV19; D gene: NA; CDR3 protein: CASSIVPQGEAFF; CDR3 DNA: TGTGCCAGTAGTATAGTTCCCCAGGGCGAAGCTTTCTTT
clone size: NA; J gene: TRBJ1-2; V gene: TRBV6-1; D gene: TRBD1; CDR3 protein: CASSESPTGNYGYTF; CDR3 DNA: TGTGCCAGCAGTGAGTCTCCGACAGGGAACTATGGCTACACCTTC
clone size: NA; J gene: TRBJ2-1; V gene: TRBV18; D gene: TRBD2; CDR3 protein: CASETNSGRAKIFNEQFF; CDR3 DNA: TGTGCCAGCGAAACAAATAGCGGGAGGGCCAAAATTTTTAATGAGCAGTTCTTC
clone size: NA; J gene: TRBJ2-7; V gene: TRBV10-3; D gene: TRBD1; CDR3 protein: CAISSGTGFPEQYF; CDR3 DNA: TGTGCCATCAGCTCCGGGACAGGGTTCCCCGAGCAGTACTTC
clone size: NA; J gene: TRBJ2-3; V gene: TRBV30; D gene: TRBD2; CDR3 protein: CAWLGTSRSTDTQYF; CDR3 DNA: TGTGCCTGGCTCGGGACTAGCAGGAGCACAGATACGCAGTATTTT
clone size: NA; J gene: TRBJ2-3; V gene: TRBV5-6; D gene: TRBD1; CDR3 protein: CASSLWTGVNTDTQYF; CDR3 DNA: TGTGCCAGCAGCCTCTGGACAGGGGTAAACACAGATACGCAGTATTTT
clone size: NA; J gene: TRBJ2-3; V gene: TRBV7-9; D gene: TRBD1; CDR3 protein: CASSSTTSGQGADTQYF; CDR3 DNA: TGTGCCAGCAGCTCGACCACCTCCGGACAGGGCGCAGATACGCAGTATTTT
clone size: NA; J gene: TRBJ2-5; V gene: TRBV10-3; D gene: NA; CDR3 protein: CAISESGAVETQYF; CDR3 DNA: TGTGCCATCAGTGAGTCGGGGGCGGTGGAGACCCAGTACTTC
clone size: once; J gene: TRBJ1-5; V gene: TRBV6-6; D gene: TRBD1; CDR3 protein: CASMGQYSNQPQHF; CDR3 DNA: TGTGCCAGCATGGGACAGTATAGCAATCAGCCCCAGCATTTT
clone size: many; J gene: TRBJ2-3; V gene: TRBV6-6; D gene: TRBD2; CDR3 protein: CASSLTSGRGDTQYF; CDR3 DNA: TGTGCCAGCTCCTTGACTAGCGGGCGCGGAGATACGCAGTATTTT
clone size: NA; J gene: TRBJ2-2; V gene: TRBV7-7; D gene: NA; CDR3 protein: CASSLDRVENTGELFF; CDR3 DNA: TGTGCCAGCAGCTTAGACAGGGTGGAAAACACCGGGGAGCTGTTTTTT
clone size: NA; J gene: TRBJ1-1; V gene: TRBV29-1; D gene: NA; CDR3 protein: CSVVYLLAEAFF; CDR3 DNA: TGCAGCGTTGTGTACCTCTTGGCTGAAGCTTTCTTT
clone size: NA; J gene: TRBJ1-1; V gene: TRBV5-1; D gene: NA; CDR3 protein: CASSLVRAANTEAFF; CDR3 DNA: TGCGCCAGCAGCTTGGTGAGGGCAGCGAACACTGAAGCTTTCTTT
clone size: NA; J gene: TRBJ2-3; V gene: TRBV15; D gene: NA; CDR3 protein: CATASGYNTQYF; CDR3 DNA: TGTGCCACCGCAAGCGGGTACAATACGCAGTATTTT
clone size: few; J gene: TRBJ2-2; V gene: TRBV10-3; D gene: NA; CDR3 protein: CAISEGGPTGELFF; CDR3 DNA: TGTGCCATCAGTGAGGGGGGCCCCACCGGGGAGCTGTTTTTT
clone size: NA; J gene: TRBJ1-4; V gene: TRBV7-2; D gene: NA; CDR3 protein: CASSLQPDNEKLFF; CDR3 DNA: TGTGCCAGCAGCTTACAGCCGGATAATGAAAAACTGTTTTTT
clone size: NA; J gene: TRBJ1-1; V gene: TRBV19; D gene: NA; CDR3 protein: CASSIALEGRSRTFF; CDR3 DNA: TGTGCCAGTAGTATAGCCCTGGAGGGGAGGAGTAGAACTTTCTTT